A selection of T cell receptor beta chains follows, all from one sample in a study of blood T cell repertoires in COVID-19. The repertoire was sequenced with immunoSEQ multiplex PCR; TCRdb's copy has only in-frame clones and lacks some. The data show approximately 230,000 clones, with 85% to 90% seen just once and under 2% held by the top ten. The source material was PBMCs or T cells enriched from blood (not recorded which). The receptor set was obtained from a man in his forties who had recovered from COVID-19. Both conserved end residues are part of each CDR3. Each record gives: D gene, clone size, V gene, J gene, CDR3 DNA, CDR3 protein. D genes are given only for firm matches. Clone sizes are given selectively: once, few, many, or a class where the clone is expanded.

d_gene: .
abundance: .
v_gene: TRBV4-2
j_gene: TRBJ2-1
CDR3nt: TGTGCCAGCAGCCAGAGCGGGCGGGATTACAATGAGCAGTTCTTC
CDR3aa: CASSQSGRDYNEQFF

d_gene: .
abundance: .
v_gene: TRBV9
j_gene: TRBJ2-3
CDR3nt: TGTGCCAGCAGCGTTGAAAGCCCAGATACGCAGTATTTT
CDR3aa: CASSVESPDTQYF

d_gene: TRBD1
abundance: .
v_gene: TRBV28
j_gene: TRBJ1-4
CDR3nt: TGTGCCAGCAGGTCCAGGGGGCGCGAAAAACTGTTTTTT
CDR3aa: CASRSRGREKLFF

d_gene: TRBD1
abundance: .
v_gene: TRBV7-2
j_gene: TRBJ1-4
CDR3nt: TGTGCCAGCAGCCAGCGACAGGGCGGTGAAAAACTGTTTTTT
CDR3aa: CASSQRQGGEKLFF

d_gene: .
abundance: .
v_gene: TRBV15
j_gene: TRBJ1-4
CDR3nt: TGTGCCACCAGCAGAGGGCGGGCTAATGAAAAACTGTTTTTT
CDR3aa: CATSRGRANEKLFF

d_gene: TRBD1
abundance: .
v_gene: TRBV6-5
j_gene: TRBJ1-4
CDR3nt: TGTGCCAGCAGTTACGCGGACAGGGGAGGTGAAAAACTGTTTTTT
CDR3aa: CASSYADRGGEKLFF

d_gene: TRBD1
abundance: .
v_gene: TRBV4-1
j_gene: TRBJ1-1
CDR3nt: TGCGCCAGCAGCCCTGTCCTTGGGACAGGGGGCGGCCCCAACACTGAAGCTTTCTTT
CDR3aa: CASSPVLGTGGGPNTEAFF

d_gene: .
abundance: .
v_gene: TRBV14
j_gene: TRBJ1-5
CDR3nt: TGTGCCAGCAGCCAAGAAGCGACAGAGAAAAGACATAGCAATCAGCCCCAGCATTTT
CDR3aa: CASSQEATEKRHSNQPQHF

d_gene: TRBD1
abundance: .
v_gene: TRBV7-2
j_gene: TRBJ2-5
CDR3nt: TGTGCCAGCAGCTTAGTTACAGGGGGAGAGACCCAGTACTTC
CDR3aa: CASSLVTGGETQYF

d_gene: .
abundance: .
v_gene: TRBV12-1
j_gene: TRBJ2-2
CDR3nt: TGTGCCAGCAGCCCCCTTCTAGCGGGAGGGCGGGGCACCGGGGAGCTGTTTTTT
CDR3aa: CASSPLLAGGRGTGELFF

d_gene: .
abundance: few
v_gene: TRBV20-1
j_gene: TRBJ2-7
CDR3nt: TGCGGATTAGCGGAGTCCTACGAGCAGTACTTC
CDR3aa: CGLAESYEQYF

d_gene: TRBD2
abundance: .
v_gene: TRBV7-9
j_gene: TRBJ2-3
CDR3nt: TGTGCCAGCAGCGAGACTAGCGGCAGCTATACGCAGTATTTT
CDR3aa: CASSETSGSYTQYF

d_gene: .
abundance: .
v_gene: TRBV6-5
j_gene: TRBJ2-2
CDR3nt: TGTGCCAGCGATTGGAGCACCGGGGAGCTGTTTTTT
CDR3aa: CASDWSTGELFF

d_gene: .
abundance: .
v_gene: TRBV5-5
j_gene: TRBJ1-4
CDR3nt: TGTGCCAGCAGCTTGACAGATTTTAATGAAAAACTGTTTTTT
CDR3aa: CASSLTDFNEKLFF

d_gene: TRBD1
abundance: .
v_gene: TRBV7-2
j_gene: TRBJ2-5
CDR3nt: TGTGCCAGCAGCCCCGGACAGGGCCCAGAGACCCAGTACTTC
CDR3aa: CASSPGQGPETQYF

d_gene: .
abundance: .
v_gene: TRBV6-5
j_gene: TRBJ2-2
CDR3nt: TGTGCCAGCAGACCCCAACTAGCGAACACCGGGGAGCTGTTTTTT
CDR3aa: CASRPQLANTGELFF

d_gene: TRBD2
abundance: .
v_gene: TRBV15
j_gene: TRBJ2-1
CDR3nt: TGTGCCACCAGCAGAGGGACTAGCGGGGAGGGTAATGAGCAGTTCTTC
CDR3aa: CATSRGTSGEGNEQFF

d_gene: TRBD1
abundance: .
v_gene: TRBV18
j_gene: TRBJ1-2
CDR3nt: TGTGCCAGCTCACCGATCGGGACAGAGGCTAACTATGGCTACACCTTC
CDR3aa: CASSPIGTEANYGYTF

d_gene: .
abundance: .
v_gene: TRBV7-3
j_gene: TRBJ2-2
CDR3nt: TGTGCCAGCGGAGGGGCGAACCGGGCCGGGGAGCTGTTTTTT
CDR3aa: CASGGANRAGELFF

d_gene: .
abundance: .
v_gene: TRBV20-1
j_gene: TRBJ2-5
CDR3nt: TGCAGTGCTACCTACCTAGAGACCCAGTACTTC
CDR3aa: CSATYLETQYF

d_gene: .
abundance: .
v_gene: TRBV2
j_gene: TRBJ1-5
CDR3nt: TGTGCCAGCAGTGAACACAGTAGAAATCAGCCCCAGCATTTT
CDR3aa: CASSEHSRNQPQHF

d_gene: .
abundance: .
v_gene: TRBV6-5
j_gene: TRBJ1-1
CDR3nt: TGTGCCAGCAGGGGGGGGACGGACGAAGCTTTCTTT
CDR3aa: CASRGGTDEAFF

d_gene: .
abundance: .
v_gene: TRBV28
j_gene: TRBJ1-2
CDR3nt: TGTGCCAGCAGTTTACCCCCGGATGGCTACACCTTC
CDR3aa: CASSLPPDGYTF

d_gene: .
abundance: .
v_gene: TRBV5-5
j_gene: TRBJ2-6
CDR3nt: TGTGCCAGCAGCTTCGTTACTCTGTTCTCTGGGGCCAACGTCCTGACTTTC
CDR3aa: CASSFVTLFSGANVLTF

d_gene: .
abundance: .
v_gene: TRBV7-2
j_gene: TRBJ2-1
CDR3nt: TGTGCCAGCAGCTGGGGACTGACCCAGGGCAATGAGCAGTTCTTC
CDR3aa: CASSWGLTQGNEQFF

d_gene: TRBD1
abundance: .
v_gene: TRBV2
j_gene: TRBJ2-7
CDR3nt: TGTGCCAGCAAGGACAGGGTGCTTTCCTACGAGCAGTACTTC
CDR3aa: CASKDRVLSYEQYF

d_gene: .
abundance: once
v_gene: TRBV15
j_gene: TRBJ2-1
CDR3nt: TGTGCCACCAGCAGTCTCAAGATAGCAAATAGGAATGAGCAGTTCTTC
CDR3aa: CATSSLKIANRNEQFF